A selection of T cell receptor beta chains follows, all from one sample in a study of CD8 T cells in Susac syndrome. TCRdb reprocessed the immunoSEQ multiplex PCR reads with MiXCR, giving one entry per CDR3 protein. The sample yields some 120,000 distinct CDR3 sequences, around 94% seen once. Material for sequencing was CD4+ T cells from PBMCs. Receptors originate from a human donor with multiple sclerosis. The CDR3 runs from the conserved cysteine through the conserved F or W. D genes are given only for firm matches. Clone sizes are given selectively: once, few, many, or a class where the clone is expanded.

TRBV5-6,TRBD1,TRBJ2-4,.,CASSIWTGKNIQYF,TGTGCCAGCAGCATATGGACAGGGAAAAACATTCAGTACTTC
TRBV5-1,.,TRBJ2-1,.,CARPGKLQFF,TGCGCCAGACCAGGGAAGTTGCAGTTCTTC
TRBV6-5,.,TRBJ2-3,.,CATSNVWDTDTQYF,TGTGCCACCTCGAATGTATGGGACACAGATACGCAGTATTTT
TRBV2,TRBD1,TRBJ1-2,.,CASSDPGQTNYGYTF,TGTGCCAGCAGTGATCCGGGACAGACTAACTATGGCTACACCTTC
TRBV2,.,TRBJ2-5,.,CASKYVGLGSIETQYF,.
TRBV7-6,.,TRBJ2-7,.,CASSLGRVHEQYF,TGTGCCAGCAGCTTAGGAAGGGTGCACGAGCAGTACTTC
TRBV30,.,TRBJ2-7,once,CAWRRAGEAEQYF,TGTGCCTGGAGAAGGGCAGGGGAAGCCGAGCAGTACTTC
TRBV6-5,TRBD1,TRBJ1-2,.,CASTGDRVYGYTF,TGTGCCAGCACTGGAGACAGGGTCTATGGCTACACCTTC
TRBV2,TRBD2,TRBJ2-3,.,CASSPSSGRATDTQYF,TGTGCCAGCAGCCCGTCGAGCGGGAGGGCCACAGATACGCAGTATTTT
TRBV7-9,TRBD1,TRBJ1-2,once,CASSSGTELNYGYTF,TGTGCCAGCAGCTCCGGGACAGAGCTTAACTATGGCTACACCTTC
TRBV30,.,TRBJ2-5,.,CAWANRETQYF,TGTGCCTGGGCTAACAGAGAGACCCAGTACTTC
TRBV5-1,.,TRBJ2-4,.,CASSPWEGTKNIQYF,TGCGCCAGCAGCCCCTGGGAAGGGACCAAAAACATTCAGTACTTC
TRBV30,TRBD2,TRBJ2-2,.,CAWTSSGRRTGELFF,TGTGCCTGGACTTCTAGCGGGAGGAGAACCGGGGAGCTGTTTTTT
TRBV5-1,.,TRBJ2-5,.,CASSFLQETQYF,TGCGCCAGCAGCTTCCTCCAAGAGACCCAGTACTTC
TRBV4-3,.,TRBJ1-3,.,CASSQEDRGNTIYF,TGCGCCAGCAGCCAAGAAGATCGGGGAAACACCATATATTTT
TRBV24-1,.,TRBJ1-2,.,CATSDNNRGYTF,TGTGCCACCAGTGATAATAACAGGGGCTACACCTTC
TRBV18,.,TRBJ1-2,.,CASSPVVNYGYTF,TGTGCCAGCTCACCAGTAGTGAACTATGGCTACACCTTC
TRBV7-2,.,TRBJ1-1,.,CATSRGSQIFTEAFF,TGTGCCACCTCGCGGGGCAGCCAGATCTTCACTGAAGCTTTCTTT
TRBV5-6,.,TRBJ1-2,.,CASSLRPRSNGYTF,TGTGCCAGCAGCTTGCGTCCGAGATCGAATGGCTACACCTTC
TRBV29-1,.,TRBJ1-4,.,CSVARDTNEKLFF,TGCAGCGTTGCCCGGGACACTAATGAAAAACTGTTTTTT
TRBV3-1,TRBD1,TRBJ1-1,few,CASSQWGQETAEAFF,TGTGCCAGCAGCCAATGGGGACAGGAGACGGCTGAAGCTTTCTTT
TRBV7-9,.,TRBJ1-1,once,CASSFTMNTEAFF,TGTGCCAGCAGTTTTACAATGAACACTGAAGCTTTCTTT
TRBV6-2/TRBV6-3,.,TRBJ2-3,.,CASRDSSTDTQYF,TGTGCCAGCAGGGACTCTAGCACAGATACGCAGTATTTT
TRBV29-1,TRBD2,TRBJ2-7,few,CSVLKLAGVSYEQYF,TGCAGCGTTCTCAAGTTAGCGGGAGTCTCCTACGAGCAGTACTTC
TRBV10-3,.,TRBJ2-1,.,CAIMGLQSDEQFF,TGTGCCATCATGGGTCTGCAGAGCGATGAGCAGTTCTTC
TRBV20-1,.,TRBJ1-5,once,CSARAGSNQPQHF,TGCAGTGCTAGGGCAGGAAGCAATCAGCCCCAGCATTTT
TRBV6-1,.,TRBJ1-5,.,CASSESHLRNQPQHF,TGTGCCAGCAGTGAAAGCCATTTACGGAATCAGCCCCAGCATTTT
TRBV5-1,TRBD2,TRBJ2-2,.,CASSLVPPAGANTGELFF,TGCGCCAGCAGCTTGGTTCCCCCAGCGGGAGCGAACACCGGGGAGCTGTTTTTT
TRBV29-1,.,TRBJ2-7,.,CSVEVHRVSSYEQYF,TGCAGCGTTGAAGTTCACAGGGTCTCCTCCTACGAGCAGTACTTC
TRBV6-2/TRBV6-3,.,TRBJ1-5,.,CASSYYSAGRNQPQHF,TGTGCCAGCAGTTACTACTCGGCAGGGCGCAATCAGCCCCAGCATTTT
TRBV6-1,TRBD2,TRBJ2-2,.,CASRGLAGVRIGELFF,TGTGCCAGTAGGGGACTAGCGGGAGTTCGAATCGGGGAGCTGTTTTTT
TRBV30,.,TRBJ1-1,.,CAWSVSEKAFF,TGTGCCTGGAGTGTCTCGGAGAAAGCTTTCTTT
TRBV7-2,.,TRBJ1-3,.,CASSLANSGNTIYF,TGTGCCAGCAGCTTAGCGAACTCTGGAAACACCATATATTTT
TRBV11-1,.,TRBJ2-5,once,CASSFTREETQYF,TGTGCCAGCAGCTTCACTAGGGAAGAGACCCAGTACTTC
TRBV9,.,TRBJ2-5,.,CASSVGQSSAETQYF,TGTGCCAGCAGCGTAGGGCAATCTAGCGCCGAGACCCAGTACTTC
TRBV13,.,TRBJ2-6,.,CASSLAGSGANVLTF,TGTGCCAGCAGCCTGGCAGGGTCTGGGGCCAACGTCCTGACTTTC
TRBV30,.,TRBJ1-1,.,CAWSPNRDGAFF,TGTGCCTGGAGTCCAAACCGAGACGGAGCTTTCTTT
TRBV7-8,TRBD1,TRBJ1-1,.,CASSPGGSRTEAFF,TGTGCCAGCAGCCCAGGGGGTTCGCGTACTGAAGCTTTCTTT
TRBV3-1,.,TRBJ1-1,.,CASSRGETENTEAFF,TGTGCCAGCAGCCGTGGAGAGACTGAGAACACTGAAGCTTTCTTT
TRBV30,.,TRBJ1-1,.,CAWSFGRFRSSGTEAFF,TGTGCCTGGAGTTTCGGGCGGTTCCGGTCTTCAGGGACTGAAGCTTTCTTT
TRBV29-1,.,TRBJ2-1,.,CSVLEYNEQFF,TGCAGCGTTTTAGAATACAATGAGCAGTTCTTC
TRBV7-2,.,TRBJ1-4,.,CASSYGSLGGPTNEKLFF,TGTGCCAGCAGCTACGGTTCGTTGGGGGGGCCAACTAATGAAAAACTGTTTTTT
TRBV3-1,.,TRBJ2-2,.,CASSQNPGPRDGELFF,TGTGCCAGCAGCCAGAACCCGGGTCCAAGAGACGGGGAGCTGTTTTTT
TRBV3-1,TRBD2,TRBJ2-1,.,CASINSGFNEQFF,TGTGCCAGCATCAATAGCGGGTTCAATGAGCAGTTCTTC
TRBV30,.,TRBJ1-5,.,CAWSVLVSQPQHF,TGTGCCTGGAGTGTACTGGTTTCTCAGCCCCAGCATTTT
TRBV29-1,TRBD2,TRBJ2-7,.,CSVELGGGRHEQYF,TGCAGCGTTGAACTCGGGGGGGGCCGGCACGAGCAGTACTTC
TRBV30,.,TRBJ2-5,.,CACEHQETQYF,TGTGCCTGTGAACACCAAGAGACCCAGTACTTC
TRBV2,.,TRBJ1-5,.,CASTLGQQNQPQHF,TGTGCCAGCACACTGGGGCAGCAAAATCAGCCCCAGCATTTT
TRBV3-1,.,TRBJ2-3,.,CASSPYAGGVSGISTDTQYF,TGTGCCAGCAGCCCCTACGCTGGGGGAGTGTCAGGAATTAGCACAGATACGCAGTATTTT
TRBV7-2,.,TRBJ2-1,once,CASSLLANPHNEQFF,TGTGCCAGCAGCTTATTGGCTAACCCCCACAATGAGCAGTTCTTC
TRBV5-6,TRBD1,TRBJ2-3,.,CASSFSRDRSYLSTDTQYF,TGTGCCAGCAGCTTTTCTCGGGACAGATCGTATCTTAGCACAGATACGCAGTATTTT